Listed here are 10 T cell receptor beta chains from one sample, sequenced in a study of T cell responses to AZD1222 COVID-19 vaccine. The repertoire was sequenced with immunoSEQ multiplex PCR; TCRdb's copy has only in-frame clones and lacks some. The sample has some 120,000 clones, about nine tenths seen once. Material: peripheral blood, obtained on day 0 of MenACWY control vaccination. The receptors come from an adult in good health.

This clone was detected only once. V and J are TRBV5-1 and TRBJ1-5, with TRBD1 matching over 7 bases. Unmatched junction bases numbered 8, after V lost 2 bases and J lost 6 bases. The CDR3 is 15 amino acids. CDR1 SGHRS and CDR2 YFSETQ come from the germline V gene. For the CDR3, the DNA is TGCGCCAGCAGCTTTACAGGGGCTGTCAGTCAGCCCCAGCATTTT. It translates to CASSFTGAVSQPQHF.

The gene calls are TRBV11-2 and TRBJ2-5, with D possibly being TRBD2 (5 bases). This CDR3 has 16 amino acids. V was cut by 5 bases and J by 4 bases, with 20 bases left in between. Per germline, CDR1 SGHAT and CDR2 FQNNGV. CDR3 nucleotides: TGTGCCAGCAGCCAAAACTGGGTGGGCAGCGGAGAGACCCAGTACTTC. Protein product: CASSQNWVGSGETQYF.

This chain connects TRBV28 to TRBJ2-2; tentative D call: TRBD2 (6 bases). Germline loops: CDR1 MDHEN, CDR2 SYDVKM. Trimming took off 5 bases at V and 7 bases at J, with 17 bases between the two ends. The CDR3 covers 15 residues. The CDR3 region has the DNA TGTGCCAGCAGTAGAACGGGAGTCGGCGACGGGGAGCTGTTTTTT. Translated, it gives CASSRTGVGDGELFF.

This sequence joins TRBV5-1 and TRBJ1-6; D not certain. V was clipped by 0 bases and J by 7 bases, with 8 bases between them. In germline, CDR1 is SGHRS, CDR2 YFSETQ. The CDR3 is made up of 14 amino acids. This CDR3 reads CASSLDGENSPLHF. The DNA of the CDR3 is TGCGCCAGCAGCTTGGACGGTGAGAATTCACCCCTCCACTTT.

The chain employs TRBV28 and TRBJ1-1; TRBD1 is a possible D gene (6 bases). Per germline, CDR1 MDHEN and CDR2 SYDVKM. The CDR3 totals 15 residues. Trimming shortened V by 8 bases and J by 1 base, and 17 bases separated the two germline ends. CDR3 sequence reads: CASLGWGGRNTEAFF. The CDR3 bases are TGTGCCAGCCTGGGGTGGGGGGGCAGGAACACTGAAGCTTTCTTT.

CDR3 sequence (DNA): TGCGCCAGCAGCCCGCTAATCGCCGGGGAGGGTGAAAAACTGTTTTTT. Amino acid sequence: CASSPLIAGEGEKLFF. The rearrangement links TRBV5-1 to TRBJ1-4, with D unclear. There are 16 residues in the CDR3. The ends were cut back, 4 bases at V and 7 bases at J, with 20 bases in the middle. CDR1 and CDR2 from the germline V gene are SGHRS and YFSETQ.

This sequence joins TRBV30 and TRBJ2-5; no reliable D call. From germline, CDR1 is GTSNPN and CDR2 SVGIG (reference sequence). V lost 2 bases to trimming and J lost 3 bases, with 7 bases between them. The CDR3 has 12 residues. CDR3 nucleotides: TGTGCCTGGAGTTACATTAAAGAGACCCAGTACTTC. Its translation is CAWSYIKETQYF. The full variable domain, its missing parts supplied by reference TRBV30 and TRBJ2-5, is SQTIHQWPATLVQPVGSPLSLECTVEGTSNPNLYWYRQAAGRGLQLLFYSVGIGQISSEVPQNLSASRPQDRQFILSSKKLLLSDSGFYLCAWSYIKETQYFGPGTRLLVL.

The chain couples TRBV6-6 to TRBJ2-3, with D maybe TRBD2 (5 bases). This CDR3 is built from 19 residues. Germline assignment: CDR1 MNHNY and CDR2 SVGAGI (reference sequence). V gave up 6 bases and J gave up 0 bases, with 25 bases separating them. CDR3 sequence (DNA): TGTGCCAGCAGCTCTGAGAAGCCAAGGCGGGCCCTAAGCACAGATACGCAGTATTTT. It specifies CASSSEKPRRALSTDTQYF.

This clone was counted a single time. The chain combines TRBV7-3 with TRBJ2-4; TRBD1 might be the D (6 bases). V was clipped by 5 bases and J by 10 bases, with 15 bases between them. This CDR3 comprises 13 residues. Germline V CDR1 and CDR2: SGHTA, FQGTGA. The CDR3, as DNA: TGTGCCAGCAGCCGGGACCTCCAGGGGATTCAGTACTTC. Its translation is CASSRDLQGIQYF.

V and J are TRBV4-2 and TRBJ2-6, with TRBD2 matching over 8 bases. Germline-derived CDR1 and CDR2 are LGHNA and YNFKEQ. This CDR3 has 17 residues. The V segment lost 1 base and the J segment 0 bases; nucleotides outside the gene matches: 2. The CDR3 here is CASSQATSGSGANVLTF. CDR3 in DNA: TGTGCCAGCAGCCAAGCAACTAGCGGCTCTGGGGCCAACGTCCTGACTTTC.